Presented here are 17 T cell receptor beta chains from one specimen sequenced in a study of blood T cells in healthy people across ages. With a J-beta primer mix and a sample-barcoded 5' primer, a second PCR ran 7 to 11 cycles. TCRdb itself ran the 5' RACE reads through MiXCR, one entry per CDR3 protein. The data hold fewer than 800,000 distinct CDR3 sequences, with roughly 32% observed a single time. The sequencing sample was made of blood. The receptors were gathered from a woman of 80 years or more in good health.

Turning to this clonotype: A much larger clone sits a single nucleotide away, making a read error possible. The chain's CDR3 is CASSPGPASYEQYF. CDR3 coding DNA: TGTGCCAGCAGTCCCGGACCAGCGAGCTACGAGCAGTACTTC. The chain recombines TRBV6-1 with TRBJ2-5; D uncertain. TRBJ2-7 matches the DNA end more closely, so the J call is doubtful. Germline values: CDR1 MNHNS, CDR2 SASEGT. The CDR3 spans 14 residues.

The chain couples TRBV29-1 to TRBJ2-5; D ambiguous. This CDR3 is 14 amino acids long. Trimming cost V 6 bases and J 4 bases, with 18 bases left between them. Germline CDR1 reads SQVTM; CDR2 reads ANQGSEA. CDR3 sequence reads: CSVARVPRRETQYF. The CDR3 DNA sequence: TGCAGCGTGGCCCGGGTCCCTCGTAGAGAGACCCAGTACTTC.

This clonotype was observed many times. The CDR3 DNA sequence: TGCGCCAGCAGCCAAGATCAGGGGGGTTCCTCCTACGAGCAGTACTTC. This codes for CASSQDQGGSSYEQYF. The genes are TRBV4-3 and TRBJ2-7, with a tentative D call TRBD1 (7 bases). The V gene's germline CDR1 is LGHNA and CDR2 YSLEER. Trimming took off 0 bases at V and 0 bases at J, with 12 bases between the two ends. The CDR3 runs 16 residues.

This clonotype was recorded a few times. This chain uses TRBV28 with TRBJ1-2, with 7 bases matching TRBD1. There are 14 residues in the CDR3. Germline lookup yields CDR1 MDHEN and CDR2 SYDVKM. The ends lost 5 bases at V and 8 bases at J; junction bases unmatched: 11. In nucleotides, the CDR3 is TGTGCCAGCAGTCCCCCCGGGACAGAACTAGGCTACACCTTC. Protein product: CASSPPGTELGYTF.

This clonotype has only one observation. One base away lies a much larger clone, so this may be a sequencing read error. The genes are TRBV12-3 or TRBV12-4 and TRBJ2-1; the match to TRBD2 covers 10 bases. The V gene end was trimmed by 5 bases and the J gene end by 3 bases; junction bases not matched to a gene: 7. The CDR3 runs 16 residues. The CDR3 DNA sequence: TGTGCCAGCAGTGGACCACCTAGCGGGAGCTACAATGAGCAGTTCTTC. It yields the protein CASSGPPSGSYNEQFF.

This clonotype has just a few counts. Given a much more abundant clone one base away, this may be a read error. V and J are TRBV7-9 and TRBJ2-5; a possible D gene is TRBD1 (7 bases). The J call could be wrong; TRBJ2-7 is a better fit for the DNA end. The CDR3 sequence is 14 residues long. From germline, CDR1 is SEHNR and CDR2 FQNEAQ (reference sequence). CDR3 sequence: CASSLFQGGCEQYF. CDR3 DNA sequence: TGTGCCAGCAGCTTATTCCAGGGGGGCTGCGAGCAGTACTTC.

V gene TRBV9 combines with J gene TRBJ1-5, with D hard to call. Trimming left V 0 bases short and J 5 bases short, with 9 bases between. This CDR3 comprises 14 residues. Germline V gene data show CDR1 as SGDLS and CDR2 as YYNGEE. DNA for the CDR3: TGTGCCAGCAGCGTAGATGCCGCGGATCAGCCCCAGCATTTT. It translates to CASSVDAADQPQHF.

In its sample, this clonotype was seen many times. This chain uses TRBV6-5 with TRBJ2-7; 7 bases align to TRBD2. The CDR3 runs to 14 residues. Germline CDR1 reads MNHEY; CDR2 reads SVGAGI. The J segment lost 5 bases and the V segment lost 5 bases, leaving 9 bases of the junction unmatched. The CDR3 loop is CASSRTGGKNEQYF. CDR3 coding DNA: TGTGCCAGCAGTAGGACGGGGGGAAAAAACGAGCAGTACTTC.

V usage is TRBV20-1 and J usage is TRBJ1-3; 7 bases map to TRBD1. The germline V gene has CDR1 DFQATT and CDR2 SNEGSKA (reference sequence). Germline trimming cut 0 bases from V and 2 bases from J; bases unmatched to any gene: 4. CDR3 length: 15 residues. CDR3 in amino acids: CSARDPGGPGNTIYF. In DNA form, the CDR3 reads TGCAGTGCTAGAGATCCAGGGGGGCCTGGAAACACCATATATTTT.

This clonotype was recorded many times. J is TRBJ2-3 and V is TRBV7-2; possible D gene TRBD2, 7 bases. Germline CDR1 reads SGHTA; CDR2 reads FQGNSA. The CDR3 runs 18 residues. The V gene lost 6 bases and the J gene lost 2 bases, with 24 bases spanning the gap. In DNA, the CDR3 is TGTGCCAGCAGGGTTTTTCCTAAGGGGGGGGCCTCCACAGATACGCAGTATTTT. Residues: CASRVFPKGGASTDTQYF.

This clonotype was found many times. V and J are TRBV5-6 and TRBJ2-3; D unclear. Germline CDR1 SGHDT, CDR2 YYEEEE. This CDR3 has 15 residues. Trimming removed 4 bases at V and 0 bases at J, with 12 bases between. CDR3 region: CASSPIMRSTDTQYF. CDR3 sequence (DNA): TGTGCCAGCAGCCCAATAATGCGGAGCACAGATACGCAGTATTTT.

This clonotype was picked up a small number of times. This may be a read error, as it is one base from a much larger clone. The chain combines TRBV5-6 with TRBJ1-2; 7 bases map to TRBD1. From germline, CDR1 is SGHDT and CDR2 YYEEEE. The V segment lost 7 bases and the J segment 3 bases; nucleotides outside the gene matches: 15. CDR3 length: 16 residues. CDR3 nucleotide sequence: TGTGCCAGCGGCGGATCCGGGACAGACTCTTACTATGGCTACACCTTC. It is translated as CASGGSGTDSYYGYTF.

This clonotype was recorded at least ten times. The V gene is TRBV7-6, the J gene TRBJ2-5, with D hard to call. V lost 1 base and J lost 3, with 12 bases in between. Germline V gene lookup returns CDR1 SGHVS and CDR2 FNYEAQ. The CDR3 contains 15 residues. As DNA, the CDR3 is TGTGCCAGCAGCTTAGGGGGAATGCGTGAAGAGACCCAGTACTTC. Translated, it gives CASSLGGMREETQYF.

This clonotype was observed many times. CDR3 in DNA: TGTGCCAGCAGCCCACCCCCAGGGGCAGATACGCAGTATTTT. Translating gives CASSPPPGADTQYF. This chain joins TRBV7-2 and TRBJ2-3; D possibly corresponds to TRBD1 (6 bases). V lost 5 bases and J lost 4, with 13 bases in between. The CDR3 runs 14 residues. Germline CDR1 and CDR2: SGHTA and FQGNSA. The complete variable domain, with remaining parts taken from reference TRBV7-2 and TRBJ2-3, reads GAGVSQSPSNKVTEKGKDVELRCDPISGHTALYWYRQSLGQGLEFLIYFQGNSAPDKSGLPSDRFSAERTGGSVSTLTIQRTQQEDSAVYLCASSPPPGADTQYFGPGTRLTVL.

This clonotype came up many times. This chain uses TRBV5-6 with TRBJ1-5, with TRBD1 identical over 9 bases. Germline assignment: CDR1 SGHDT and CDR2 YYEEEE. The CDR3 sequence is 17 residues long. Trimming removed 1 base from V and 5 bases from J; junction bases left unmatched: 10. The CDR3 sequence: CASSLKGTGSEDQPQHF. The CDR3 DNA reads TGTGCCAGCAGCTTGAAAGGGACAGGGTCGGAGGATCAGCCCCAGCATTTT.

About this clonotype itself: This may come from a read error, since a much larger clone is one base off. The CDR3 spells CASSLVSSSPYEQYF. CDR3 sequence (DNA): TGTGCCAGCAGCTTGGTTAGCAGCTCCCCCTACGAGCAGTACTTC. V and J are TRBV5-5 and TRBJ2-4; D is undetermined. Gene TRBJ2-7 matches the end of the DNA better, so the J call may be wrong. The germline V gene has CDR1 SGHKS and CDR2 YYEKEE (reference sequence). The CDR3 length is 15 residues.

This clonotype was observed many times. The rearrangement uses TRBV18 and TRBJ2-7; D is undetermined. This CDR3 is 12 amino acids long. Trimming left V 4 bases short and J 8 bases short, with 12 bases between. From germline, CDR1 is KGHSH and CDR2 LQKENI. The CDR3: CASSLIPRQQYF. CDR3 sequence (DNA): TGTGCCAGCTCACTTATTCCTCGACAGCAGTACTTC.